These 7 T cell receptor beta chains were all obtained from the same sample, sequenced in a study of beta chain features in type 1 diabetes. Their cognate antigens are unknown. Whole-study results and caveats: Researchers report that Type 1 diabetes patients had moderately but significantly shorter TCRB CDR3s across all four CD4+ subsets.

Isolated RNA was reverse transcribed in full, so expressed TCRB transcripts were sequenced. Some clones are missing from TCRdb's copy, which holds only in-frame ones; the method was immunoSEQ multiplex PCR. The data show about 340,000 clones, less than 15% seen once. Material for sequencing was naive CD4+ T cells from blood. All receptors come from a woman aged 18-29 years with type 1 diabetes.

This clone was counted only a few times. V gene TRBV29-1 combines with J gene TRBJ1-1; D is undetermined. The ends were cut back, 0 bases at V and 10 bases at J, with 15 bases in the middle. The CDR3 runs 13 residues. Germline loops: CDR1 SQVTM, CDR2 ANQGSEA. The CDR3 region has the DNA TGCAGCGTTGAAGATTCGTGGCTGGGGAGAGCTTTCTTT. Amino acids: CSVEDSWLGRAFF.

The table lists this clone with a few counts. The chain uses TRBV11-3 and TRBJ1-4, with TRBD1 matching over 11 bases. Germline loops: CDR1 SGHNT, CDR2 YENEEA. The CDR3 length is 15 residues. V lost 4 bases to trimming and J lost 7 bases; unmatched junction nucleotides: 5. The CDR3: CASSSGGQGAEKLFF. The CDR3 DNA is TGTGCCAGCAGCTCCGGAGGACAGGGGGCTGAAAAACTGTTTTTT.

The chain joins TRBV29-1 to TRBJ2-7, with D perhaps TRBD2 (7 bases). The germline V gene encodes CDR1 SQVTM and CDR2 ANQGSEA. The V and J ends lost 4 bases and 4 bases respectively, with 11 bases between them. This CDR3 is built from 12 residues. The DNA of the CDR3 is TGCAGCGTTGGGGGGGGGCAGTACGAGCAGTACTTC. It is translated as CSVGGGQYEQYF.

This clone was seen only a few times. The chain links TRBV18 to TRBJ2-2; D unclear. The CDR3 is 14 amino acids. V was shortened by 1 base and J by 5 bases, with 8 bases between the two germline ends. Germline lookup yields CDR1 KGHSH and CDR2 LQKENI. The CDR3 protein is CASSPQDKTGELFF. The CDR3 nucleotides read TGTGCCAGCTCACCACAAGACAAAACCGGGGAGCTGTTTTTT.

A few counts support this clone. The gene calls are TRBV4-3 and TRBJ2-7; D is possibly TRBD1 (5 bases). Trimming took 4 bases from V and 0 from J, leaving 13 bases between them. The CDR3 is made up of 15 amino acids. Germline CDR1 LGHNA, CDR2 YSLEER. The CDR3 protein is CASSPDSPFSYEQYV. For the CDR3, the DNA is TGCGCCAGCAGCCCCGACAGTCCCTTCTCCTACGAGCAGTACGTC.

The V gene is TRBV5-6, the J gene TRBJ2-1, with 8 bases that match TRBD2. The CDR3 covers 15 residues. V lost 0 bases, J lost 4 bases, and 3 bases stayed unmatched. CDR1 is SGHDT, CDR2 YYEEEE, per germline. CDR3 sequence reads: CASSLDAGGYNEQFF. In DNA, the CDR3 is TGTGCCAGCAGCTTGGATGCGGGGGGATACAATGAGCAGTTCTTC.

This clone came up many times. The chain carries TRBV4-3 and TRBJ1-5; D possibly corresponds to TRBD1 (6 bases). Germline V gene data show CDR1 as LGHNA and CDR2 as YSLEER. V was trimmed by 1 base and J by 5 bases, leaving 12 bases between them. There are 15 residues in the CDR3. The CDR3 is CASSQGSRGDQPQHF. CDR3 DNA sequence: TGCGCCAGCAGCCAAGGGAGCAGGGGCGATCAGCCCCAGCATTTT.